This is a list of T cell receptor beta chains from one sample in a study of blood T cell repertoires in COVID-19. Only in-frame clones appear in the TCRdb table, and some are missing; sequencing was by immunoSEQ multiplex PCR. The table has about 59,000 clones, about 89% seen once. Sequencing input: peripheral blood. The receptors originated from a man aged 55 to 69 with active or convalescent COVID-19. Both conserved end residues are part of each CDR3. The D gene is left open where the match is weak. Size is omitted from some rows. Given values are once, few, many or a class for expanded clones.

clone size | J gene | V gene | D gene | CDR3 DNA | CDR3 protein
. | TRBJ2-2 | TRBV6-2/TRBV6-3 | TRBD2 | TGTGCCAGCAGCCGCGGACTAGCGGGAGTTACCGGGGAGCTGTTTTTT | CASSRGLAGVTGELFF
. | TRBJ2-4 | TRBV7-2 | TRBD2 | TGTGCCAGCAGCCCGACTAGCGGGACCCAAAACATTCAGTACTTC | CASSPTSGTQNIQYF
once | TRBJ1-1 | TRBV5-1 | . | TGCGCCAGCAGCTTGGATCCGGCGTTTGAGGATGTAGCTTTCTTT | CASSLDPAFEDVAFF
few | TRBJ1-1 | TRBV28 | . | TGTGCCAGCAGTGGAACAGGGTACACTGAAGCTTTCTTT | CASSGTGYTEAFF
. | TRBJ2-5 | TRBV15 | TRBD2 | TGTGCCACCAGGCCGGGGGGGCTAGCGGGAGGAGGAGAGACCCAGTACTTC | CATRPGGLAGGGETQYF
. | TRBJ1-5 | TRBV19 | . | TGTGCCAGTAGTATAGTTAGTGATCAGCCCCAGCATTTT | CASSIVSDQPQHF
. | TRBJ1-2 | TRBV7-2 | . | TGTGCCAGCAGCCCCGGACAGCCTAACTATGGCTACACCTTC | CASSPGQPNYGYTF
. | TRBJ2-1 | TRBV3-1/TRBV3-2 | . | TGTGCCAGCAGCCAAGTTGGGGGGTCCTACAATGAGCAGTTCTTC | CASSQVGGSYNEQFF
. | TRBJ1-1 | TRBV7-6 | . | TGTGCCAGCAGCCCCGCCCGGGGTAGGAACACTGAAGCTTTCTTT | CASSPARGRNTEAFF
. | TRBJ1-2 | TRBV11-1 | TRBD1 | TGTGCCAGCAGCTGGGGACAGGGATCTAACTATGGCTACACCTTC | CASSWGQGSNYGYTF
. | TRBJ2-7 | TRBV18 | TRBD1 | TGTGCCAGCTCATTTCCGGGACAGAACTACGAGCAGTACTTC | CASSFPGQNYEQYF
. | TRBJ2-5 | TRBV5-1 | TRBD2 | TGCGCCAGCAGCGGGACTAGCGGGGATGAGACCCAGTACTTC | CASSGTSGDETQYF
. | TRBJ1-1 | TRBV28 | TRBD1 | TGTGCCAGCAGTTTGTCCTTTATTGGGACAGGGTTGCAGGCTTTCTTT | CASSLSFIGTGLQAFF
. | TRBJ1-6 | TRBV6-1 | . | TGTGCCAGCAGATCAACGCGCTCCTATAATTCACCCCTCCACTTT | CASRSTRSYNSPLHF
. | TRBJ1-2 | TRBV5-1 | . | TGCGCCAGCAGCTTGGAGAGTGACAGTCTCTATGGCTACACCTTC | CASSLESDSLYGYTF
. | TRBJ2-1 | TRBV12-1 | . | TGTGCCAGCAGCTTTGCGTCCGTCAGGGTGTGTAATGAGCAGTTCTTC | CASSFASVRVCNEQFF
. | TRBJ2-7 | TRBV11-1 | . | TGTGCCAGCAGCTTAGTACAAGCCTACGAGCAGTACTTC | CASSLVQAYEQYF
. | TRBJ2-2 | TRBV11-3 | TRBD2 | TGTGCCAGCAGCTTAGAGGGCGGGAGCACCGGGGAGCTGTTTTTT | CASSLEGGSTGELFF
. | TRBJ2-4 | TRBV19 | . | TGTGCCAGTAGTATTTTTCAGGGGACCTTAGCCAAAAACATTCAGTACTTC | CASSIFQGTLAKNIQYF
. | TRBJ2-5 | TRBV18 | TRBD2 | TGTGCCAGCTCACCGTACTCCGGGACTAGCGGGAGAAAAGAGACCCAGTACTTC | CASSPYSGTSGRKETQYF
. | TRBJ2-5 | TRBV7-9 | . | TGTGCCAGCAGCTTAGGGGCCCAGGAGACCCAGTACTTC | CASSLGAQETQYF
. | TRBJ1-6 | TRBV28 | TRBD1 | TGTGCCAGCAGTTTAGCCCCTCTGGGACAGGCCTATAATTCACCCCTCCACTTT | CASSLAPLGQAYNSPLHF
. | TRBJ2-1 | TRBV5-5 | . | TGTGCCAGCAGCCAGACGGGACTTCTCGAGCAGTTCTTC | CASSQTGLLEQFF